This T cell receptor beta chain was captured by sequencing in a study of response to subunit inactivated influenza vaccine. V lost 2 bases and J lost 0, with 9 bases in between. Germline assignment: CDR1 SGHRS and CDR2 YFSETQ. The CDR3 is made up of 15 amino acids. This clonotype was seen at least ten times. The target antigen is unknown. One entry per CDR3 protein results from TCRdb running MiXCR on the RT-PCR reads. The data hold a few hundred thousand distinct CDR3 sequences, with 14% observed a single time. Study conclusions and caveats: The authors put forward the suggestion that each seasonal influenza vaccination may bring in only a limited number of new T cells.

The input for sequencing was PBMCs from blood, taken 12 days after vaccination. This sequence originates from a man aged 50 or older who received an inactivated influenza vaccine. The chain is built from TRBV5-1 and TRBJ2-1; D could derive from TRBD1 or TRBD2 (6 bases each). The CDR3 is CASSLGGTSYNEQFF. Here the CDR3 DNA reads TGCGCCAGCAGCTTAGGGGGGACCTCCTACAATGAGCAGTTCTTC.